Listed below are T cell receptor beta chains from one sample, sequenced in a study of T-cell memory formation after mild COVID-19. Each CDR3 protein gets one entry after TCRdb re-called the 5' RACE reads with MiXCR. The sample has 110,000 or so distinct CDR3 sequences, roughly 20% seen once; the top ten hold under 50%. Sequenced sample: PBMCs or a T cell subset sorted from them (not recorded which). The receptors come from a man aged 18 to 35 who had mild COVID-19 (a few samples of this study predate the infection). Cell type and time point are not known. Each CDR3 is given without its conserved first and last residue. The D gene is left open where the match is weak.

d_gene,v_gene,j_gene,CDR3aa
.,TRBV7-9,TRBJ1-1,ASSLEGRVDQAF
.,TRBV11-2,TRBJ2-3,ASSLRADTQY
.,TRBV28,TRBJ1-5,ASSPPGPQH
TRBD1,TRBV12-3/TRBV12-4,TRBJ2-1,ASSLGTGGLNEQF
.,TRBV29-1,TRBJ1-1,SATGLNTEAF
.,TRBV5-4,TRBJ2-2,ASSPGTLNTGELF
TRBD1,TRBV7-9,TRBJ2-7,ASSPRTGLHEQY
.,TRBV5-1,TRBJ1-2,ASSLGSLHT
TRBD2,TRBV7-9,TRBJ2-5,ASSLQRGWQETQY
.,TRBV12-3/TRBV12-4,TRBJ1-4,ASRGSGPTNEKLF
.,TRBV3-1,TRBJ2-7,ASSQGLEQY
.,TRBV4-3,TRBJ2-3,ASSQDIGGVSTDTQY
.,TRBV6-5,TRBJ2-3,ASSYSRGADTQY
.,TRBV7-2,TRBJ1-1,ASIPMVTPAEAF
.,TRBV27,TRBJ1-1,ASSPTGRNTEAF
.,TRBV9,TRBJ2-6,ASSEHVSGANVLT